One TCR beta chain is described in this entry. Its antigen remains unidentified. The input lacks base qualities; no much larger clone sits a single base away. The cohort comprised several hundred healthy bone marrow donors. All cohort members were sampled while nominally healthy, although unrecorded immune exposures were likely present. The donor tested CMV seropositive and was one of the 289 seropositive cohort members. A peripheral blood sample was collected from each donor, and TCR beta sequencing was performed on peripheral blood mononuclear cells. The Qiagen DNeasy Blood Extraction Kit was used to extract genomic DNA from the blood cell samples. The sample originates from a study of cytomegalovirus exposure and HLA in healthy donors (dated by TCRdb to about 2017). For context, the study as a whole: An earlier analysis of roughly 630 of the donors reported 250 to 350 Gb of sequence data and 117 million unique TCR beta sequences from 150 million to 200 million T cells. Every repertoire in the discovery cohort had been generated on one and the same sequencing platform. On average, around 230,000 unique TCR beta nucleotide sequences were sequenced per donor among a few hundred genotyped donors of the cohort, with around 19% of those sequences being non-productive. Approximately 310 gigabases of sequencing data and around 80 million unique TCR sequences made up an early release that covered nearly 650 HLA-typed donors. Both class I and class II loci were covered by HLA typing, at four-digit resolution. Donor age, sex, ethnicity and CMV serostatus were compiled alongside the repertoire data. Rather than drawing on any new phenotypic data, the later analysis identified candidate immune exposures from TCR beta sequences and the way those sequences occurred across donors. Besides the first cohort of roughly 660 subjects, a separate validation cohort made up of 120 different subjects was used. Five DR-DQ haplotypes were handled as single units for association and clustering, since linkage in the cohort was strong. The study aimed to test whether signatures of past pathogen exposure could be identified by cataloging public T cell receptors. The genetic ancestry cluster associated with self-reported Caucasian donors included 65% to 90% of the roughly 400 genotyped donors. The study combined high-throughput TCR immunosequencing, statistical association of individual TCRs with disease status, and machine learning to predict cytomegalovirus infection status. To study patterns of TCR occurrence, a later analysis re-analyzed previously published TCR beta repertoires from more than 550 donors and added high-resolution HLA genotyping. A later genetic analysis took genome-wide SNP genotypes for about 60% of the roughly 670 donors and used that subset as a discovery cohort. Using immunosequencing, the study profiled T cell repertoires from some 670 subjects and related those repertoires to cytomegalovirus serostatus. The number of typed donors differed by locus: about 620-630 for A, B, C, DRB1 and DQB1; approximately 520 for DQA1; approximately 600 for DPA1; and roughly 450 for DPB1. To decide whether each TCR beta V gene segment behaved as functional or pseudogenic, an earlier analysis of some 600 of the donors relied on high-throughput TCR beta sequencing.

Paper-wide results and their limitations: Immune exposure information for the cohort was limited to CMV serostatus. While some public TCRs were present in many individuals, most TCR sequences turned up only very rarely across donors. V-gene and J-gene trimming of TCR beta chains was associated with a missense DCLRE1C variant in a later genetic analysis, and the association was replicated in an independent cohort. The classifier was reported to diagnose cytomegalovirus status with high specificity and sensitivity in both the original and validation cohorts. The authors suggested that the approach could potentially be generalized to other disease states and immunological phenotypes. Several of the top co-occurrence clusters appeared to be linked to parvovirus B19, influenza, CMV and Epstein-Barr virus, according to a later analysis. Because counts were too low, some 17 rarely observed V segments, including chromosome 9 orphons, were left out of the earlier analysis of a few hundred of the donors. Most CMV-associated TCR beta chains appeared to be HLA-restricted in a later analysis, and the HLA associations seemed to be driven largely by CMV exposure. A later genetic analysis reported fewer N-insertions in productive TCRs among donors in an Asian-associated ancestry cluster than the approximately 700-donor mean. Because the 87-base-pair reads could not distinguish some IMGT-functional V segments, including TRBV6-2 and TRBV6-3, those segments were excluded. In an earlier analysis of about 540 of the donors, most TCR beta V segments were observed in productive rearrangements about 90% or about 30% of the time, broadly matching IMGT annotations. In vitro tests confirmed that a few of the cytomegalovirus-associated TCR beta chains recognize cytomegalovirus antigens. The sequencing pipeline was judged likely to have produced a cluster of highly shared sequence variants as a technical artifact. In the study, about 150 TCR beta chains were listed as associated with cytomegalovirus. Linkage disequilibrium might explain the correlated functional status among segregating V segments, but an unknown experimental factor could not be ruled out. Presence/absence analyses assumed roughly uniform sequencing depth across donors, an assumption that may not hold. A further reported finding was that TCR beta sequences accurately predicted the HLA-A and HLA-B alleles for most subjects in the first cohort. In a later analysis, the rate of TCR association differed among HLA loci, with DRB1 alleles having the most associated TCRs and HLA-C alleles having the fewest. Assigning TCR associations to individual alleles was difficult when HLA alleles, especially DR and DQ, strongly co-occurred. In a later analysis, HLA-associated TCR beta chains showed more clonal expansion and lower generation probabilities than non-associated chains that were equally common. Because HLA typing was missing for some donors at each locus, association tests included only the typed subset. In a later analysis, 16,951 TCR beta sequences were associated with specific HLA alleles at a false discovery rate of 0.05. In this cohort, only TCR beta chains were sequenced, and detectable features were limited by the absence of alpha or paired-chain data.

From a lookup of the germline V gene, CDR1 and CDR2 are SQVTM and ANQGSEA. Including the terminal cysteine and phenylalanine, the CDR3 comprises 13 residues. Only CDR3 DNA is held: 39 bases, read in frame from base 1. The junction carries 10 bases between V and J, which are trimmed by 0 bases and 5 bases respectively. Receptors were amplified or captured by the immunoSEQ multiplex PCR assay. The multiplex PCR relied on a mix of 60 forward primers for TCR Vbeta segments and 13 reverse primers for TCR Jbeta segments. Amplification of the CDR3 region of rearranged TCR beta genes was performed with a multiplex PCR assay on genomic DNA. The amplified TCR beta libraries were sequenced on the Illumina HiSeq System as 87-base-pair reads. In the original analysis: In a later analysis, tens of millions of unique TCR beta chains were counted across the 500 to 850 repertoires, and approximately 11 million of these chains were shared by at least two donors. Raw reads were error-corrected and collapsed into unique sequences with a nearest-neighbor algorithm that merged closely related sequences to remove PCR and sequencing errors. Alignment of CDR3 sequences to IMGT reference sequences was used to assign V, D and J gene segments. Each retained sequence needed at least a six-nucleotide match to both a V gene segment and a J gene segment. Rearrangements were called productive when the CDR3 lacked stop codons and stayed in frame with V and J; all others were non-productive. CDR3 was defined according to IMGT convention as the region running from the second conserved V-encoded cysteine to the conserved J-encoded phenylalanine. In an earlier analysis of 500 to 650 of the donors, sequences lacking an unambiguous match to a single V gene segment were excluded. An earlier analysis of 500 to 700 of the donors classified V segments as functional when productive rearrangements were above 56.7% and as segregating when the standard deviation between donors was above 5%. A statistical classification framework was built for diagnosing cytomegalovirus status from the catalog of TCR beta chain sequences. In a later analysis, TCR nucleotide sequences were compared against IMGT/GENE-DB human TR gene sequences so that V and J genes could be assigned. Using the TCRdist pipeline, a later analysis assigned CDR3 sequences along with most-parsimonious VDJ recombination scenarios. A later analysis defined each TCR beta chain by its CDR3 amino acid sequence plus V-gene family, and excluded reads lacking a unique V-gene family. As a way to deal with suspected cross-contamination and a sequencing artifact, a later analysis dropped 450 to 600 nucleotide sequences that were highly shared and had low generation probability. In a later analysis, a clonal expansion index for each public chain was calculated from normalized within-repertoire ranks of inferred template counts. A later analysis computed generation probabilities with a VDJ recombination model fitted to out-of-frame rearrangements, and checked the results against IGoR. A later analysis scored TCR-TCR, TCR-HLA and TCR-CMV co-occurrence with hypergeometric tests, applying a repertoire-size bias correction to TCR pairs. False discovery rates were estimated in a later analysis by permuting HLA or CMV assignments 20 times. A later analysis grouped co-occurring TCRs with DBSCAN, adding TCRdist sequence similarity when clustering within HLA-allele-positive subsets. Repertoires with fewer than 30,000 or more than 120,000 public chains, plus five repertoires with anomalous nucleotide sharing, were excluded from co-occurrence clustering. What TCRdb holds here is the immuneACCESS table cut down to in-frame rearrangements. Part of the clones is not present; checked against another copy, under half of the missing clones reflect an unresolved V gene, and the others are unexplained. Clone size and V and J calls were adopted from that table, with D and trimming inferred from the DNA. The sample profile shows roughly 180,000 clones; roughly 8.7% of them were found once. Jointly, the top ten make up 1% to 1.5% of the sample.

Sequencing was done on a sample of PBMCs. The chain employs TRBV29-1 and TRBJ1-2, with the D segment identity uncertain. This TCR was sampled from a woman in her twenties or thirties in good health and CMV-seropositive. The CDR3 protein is CSVEDPLSYGYTF. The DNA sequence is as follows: TGCAGCGTTGAAGATCCCCTCTCGTATGGCTACACCTTC.